The clone carrying this T cell receptor (beta chain) was seen a few times. As handled by the study authors: From reference gene primer amplification, estimates of nucleated cell counts were derived. TCRdb's copy holds only in-frame clones and misses some; the assay was immunoSEQ multiplex PCR. D and trimming were read from the DNA, whereas the V and J calls and clone size are those reported in that table. The sample holds some 100,000 clones; just over 90% are singletons and the top ten take around 5%. This entry comes from a study of blood T cell repertoires in COVID-19. Study as a whole: Whether acute or convalescent, the COVID-19 samples came from the United States, Italy and Spain.

Losses at the gene ends were 3 bases for V and 2 bases for J; bases not matched to a gene: 4. The CDR3 contains 16 residues. Germline V gene data show CDR1 as SGHTA and CDR2 as FQGNSA. The sequencing sample was made of peripheral blood. The TCR originated in a man aged 45-60 years with acute or convalescent COVID-19. V and J are TRBV7-2 and TRBJ2-2, with 9 bases that match TRBD1. Here the CDR3 reads CASSLDRGPNTGELFF. CDR3 nucleotides: TGTGCCAGCAGCTTGGACAGGGGCCCTAACACCGGGGAGCTGTTTTTT.